What follows are 2 T cell receptor beta chains derived from one specimen sequenced in a study of response to subunit inactivated influenza vaccine. From the RT-PCR reads, TCRdb called clonotypes with MiXCR, one entry per CDR3 protein. This table holds more than 500,000 distinct CDR3 sequences, over 9% found once. These data are also associated with another study on T cells expressing NK-cell markers. As that study records: cDNA encoding TCR beta was synthesized via 5'RACE template switching incorporating UMIs.

The starting material was PBMCs from blood, obtained on the day of vaccination. Receptor source: a man aged 50-60 years who received an inactivated influenza vaccine.

At least ten counts were recorded for this clonotype. The chain employs TRBV19 and TRBJ2-7; D remains unclear. The V end lost 3 bases, the J end lost 5 bases, and 8 bases lay between the germline ends. The germline V gene has CDR1 LNHDA and CDR2 SQIVND (reference sequence). The length of the CDR3 is 12 residues. Written as DNA, the CDR3 is TGTGCCAGTAGTATGCGGTTCGACGAGCAGTACTTC. Translation: CASSMRFDEQYF.

The chain joins TRBV5-5 to TRBJ1-6; maybe TRBD1 (6 bases). V was trimmed by 1 base and J by 7 bases, leaving 12 bases between them. Germline V CDR1 and CDR2: SGHKS, YYEKEE (reference sequence). This CDR3 contains 15 residues. CDR3 residues: CASSLPEGVNSPLHF. DNA for the CDR3: TGTGCCAGCAGCTTGCCCGAGGGGGTGAATTCACCCCTCCACTTT.